This T cell receptor (beta chain) derives from a study of OX40 agonist ivuxolimab in advanced cancers. Looking at the study overall: Patients with prior anti-PD-1, anti-PD-L1 or anti-CTLA-4 therapy were eligible; 40% had some.

Autoimmune disease history or systemic immunosuppression meant exclusion. This CDR3 has 18 residues. Per the germline V gene, CDR1 is SQVTM and CDR2 is ANQGSEA. V was shortened by 3 bases and J by 2 bases, with 23 bases between the two germline ends. Study-wide results and caveats: Low clonal expansion, among the lowest seen, marked partial responders at 0.1-3.0 mg/kg. Dose levels from 0.1 to 3.0 mg/kg saw CD4+ and CD8+ blood T cells expand clonally by week 6.

Concerning this clone: Its antigen is unknown.

The data were produced by immunoSEQ multiplex PCR, yet TCRdb's version contains in-frame clones alone and is incomplete. The sample carries approximately 97,000 clones, 70% to 90% recorded once. The gene calls are TRBV29-1 and TRBJ2-1, with unresolved D. The sequences come from CD4+ or CD8+ T cells sorted from blood, collected in a trial of the OX40 agonist ivuxolimab. This sequence was found in an adult with an advanced solid tumor such as melanoma, head and neck, liver or kidney cancer. CDR3 nucleotide sequence: TGCAGCGTTGATGCATCCCCGGAAGACCGTATCGCCTACAATGAGCAGTTCTTC. Translation: CSVDASPEDRIAYNEQFF.